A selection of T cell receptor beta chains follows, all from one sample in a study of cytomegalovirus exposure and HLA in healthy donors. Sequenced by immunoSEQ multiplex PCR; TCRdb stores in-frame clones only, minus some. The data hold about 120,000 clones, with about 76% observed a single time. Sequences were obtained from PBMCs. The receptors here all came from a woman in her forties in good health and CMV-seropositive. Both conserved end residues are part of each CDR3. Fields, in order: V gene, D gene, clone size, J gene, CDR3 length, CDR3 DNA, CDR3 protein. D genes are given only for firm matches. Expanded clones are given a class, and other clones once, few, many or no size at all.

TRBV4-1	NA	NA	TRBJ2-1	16	TGCGCCAGCAGCCAAGCTATGGCTGCCGGGTGGGATGAGCAGTTCTTC	CASSQAMAAGWDEQFF
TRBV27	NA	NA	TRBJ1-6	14	TGTGCCAGCAGTGGGGGAGGGGGAGGATCACCCCTCCACTTT	CASSGGGGGSPLHF
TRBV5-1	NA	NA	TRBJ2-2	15	TGCGCCAGCAGCTTGTTGGACTTACCCACCGGGGAGCTGTTTTTT	CASSLLDLPTGELFF
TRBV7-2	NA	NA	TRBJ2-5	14	TGTGCCAGCAGTTTTACTAGCATCCAAGAGACCCAGTACTTC	CASSFTSIQETQYF
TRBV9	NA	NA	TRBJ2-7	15	TGTGCCAGCAGCGCTGGTCTGGGGGCGGGCTACGAGCAGTACTTC	CASSAGLGAGYEQYF
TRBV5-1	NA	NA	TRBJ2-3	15	TGCGCCAGCAGCTTGGCAGGGGGCGGGGGCGATACGCAGTATTTT	CASSLAGGGGDTQYF
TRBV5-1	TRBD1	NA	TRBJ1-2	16	TGCGCCAGCAGCTTGGAACTCGGACAGGGTTACTATGGCTACACCTTC	CASSLELGQGYYGYTF
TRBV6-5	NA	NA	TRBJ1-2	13	TGTGCCAGCAGCGTCGCGGGGCCTTATGGCTACACCTTC	CASSVAGPYGYTF
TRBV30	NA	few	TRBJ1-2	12	TGTGCCTGGAGTATGAGGCAGGGGGGCTACACCTTC	CAWSMRQGGYTF
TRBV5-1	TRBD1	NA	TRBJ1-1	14	TGCGCCAGCAGCCAAGGGACAGGGAGCACTGAAGCTTTCTTT	CASSQGTGSTEAFF
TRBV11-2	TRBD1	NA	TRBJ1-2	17	TGTGCCAGCAGCCAACTGCTTCGGACAGGGGAGAAGTATGGCTACACCTTC	CASSQLLRTGEKYGYTF
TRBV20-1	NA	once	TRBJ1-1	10	TGCAGTGCTAGTATGCAGAAGGCTTTCTTT	CSASMQKAFF
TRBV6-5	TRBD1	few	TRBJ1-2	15	TGTGCCAGCAGTCAAACGGGACAGGGGGGGTATGGCTACACCTTC	CASSQTGQGGYGYTF
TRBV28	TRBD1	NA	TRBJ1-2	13	TGTGCCAGCAGCTCGGGACAGGGCTATGGCTACACCTTC	CASSSGQGYGYTF
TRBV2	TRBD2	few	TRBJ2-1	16	TGTGCCAGCACTCGTACCGGGGGACTAGCGGCTAATGAGCAGTTCTTC	CASTRTGGLAANEQFF
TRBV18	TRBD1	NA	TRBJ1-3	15	TGTGCCAGCTCACCTGGGACAGGGAACGTGAACACCATATATTTT	CASSPGTGNVNTIYF
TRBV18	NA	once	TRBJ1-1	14	TGTGCCAGCCCACCATTACCCCAGGATACTGAAGCTTTCTTT	CASPPLPQDTEAFF
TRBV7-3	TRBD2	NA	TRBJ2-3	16	TGTGCCAGCAGCCAAGCTAGCGGGGGGGGCACAGATACGCAGTATTTT	CASSQASGGGTDTQYF
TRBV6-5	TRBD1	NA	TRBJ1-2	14	TGTGCCAGCAGTCGGACAGGGATAACCTATGGCTACACCTTC	CASSRTGITYGYTF
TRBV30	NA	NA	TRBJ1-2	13	TGTGCCTGGACCCTAGGGGTCTGGAATAGCTACACCTTC	CAWTLGVWNSYTF
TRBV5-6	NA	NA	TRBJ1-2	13	TGTGCCAGCCGTAGACAGAACAACTATGGCTACACCTTC	CASRRQNNYGYTF
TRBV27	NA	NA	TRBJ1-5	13	TGTGCCAGCAGTTTACAAAGCAATCAGCCCCAGCATTTT	CASSLQSNQPQHF
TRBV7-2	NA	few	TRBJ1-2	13	TGTGCCAGCAGCTTTATGTCTGGAGATGGCTACACCTTC	CASSFMSGDGYTF
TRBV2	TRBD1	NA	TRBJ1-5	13	TGTGCCAGCAGGGGACAGGGCGGTCAGCCCCAGCATTTT	CASRGQGGQPQHF
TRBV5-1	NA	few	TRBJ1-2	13	TGCGCCAGCAGTTATGGACAGAACTATGGCTACACCTTC	CASSYGQNYGYTF
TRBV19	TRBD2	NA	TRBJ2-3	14	TGTGCCAGTAGTATCAGCGGGGGGGCAGATACGCAGTATTTT	CASSISGGADTQYF
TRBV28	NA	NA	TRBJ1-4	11	TGTGCCAGCAGTCTCCTAGGAAAACTGTTTTTT	CASSLLGKLFF
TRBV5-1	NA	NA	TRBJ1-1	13	TGCGCCACCAAATCGGGAGGCGGCACTGAAGCTTTCTTT	CATKSGGGTEAFF
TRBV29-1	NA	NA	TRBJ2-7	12	TGCAGCGTTGAGGGCAGGGGCTACGAGCAGTACTTC	CSVEGRGYEQYF
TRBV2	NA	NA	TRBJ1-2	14	TGTGCCAGCAGTGTGGCGGTGACTTACTATGGCTACACCTTC	CASSVAVTYYGYTF
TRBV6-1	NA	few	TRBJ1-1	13	TGTGCCAGCAGGGCGGACAGAAGAACTGAAGCTTTCTTT	CASRADRRTEAFF
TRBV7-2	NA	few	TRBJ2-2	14	TGTGCCAGCAGCCCACATGACATGGCCGGGGAGCTGTTTTTT	CASSPHDMAGELFF
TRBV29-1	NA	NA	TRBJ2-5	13	TGCAGCGCCGGTCGCTCCCCACAAGAGACCCAGTACTTC	CSAGRSPQETQYF
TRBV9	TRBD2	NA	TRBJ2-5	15	TGTGCCAGCAGCTCCCGGCTAGCGGGGGTAGAGACCCAGTACTTC	CASSSRLAGVETQYF
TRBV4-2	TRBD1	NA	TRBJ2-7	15	TGTGCCAGCAGCTACCGGGACAGGGGCACCTACGAGCAGTACTTC	CASSYRDRGTYEQYF
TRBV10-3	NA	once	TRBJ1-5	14	TGTGCCATCAGTGCGGCAGGGGGCAATCAGCCCCAGCATTTT	CAISAAGGNQPQHF
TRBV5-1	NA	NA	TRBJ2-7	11	TGCGCCAGCAGCTCAGGCCACGAGCAGTACTTC	CASSSGHEQYF